One and the same sample provided the 4 T cell receptor beta chains below, sequenced in a study of cytomegalovirus exposure and HLA in healthy donors. PCR was performed using 60 Vbeta and 13 Jbeta primers. Generated by immunoSEQ multiplex PCR, the TCRdb table keeps only in-frame clones and is missing some. The profile shows a few hundred thousand clones, around 90% of them singletons. Sequencing used PBMCs. The receptor source for this set is a woman under 30 in good health and CMV-seronegative.

The chain combines TRBV11-2 with TRBJ1-2; 9 nucleotides agree with TRBD1. Trimming cost V 3 bases and J 5 bases; bases outside gene matches: 7. This CDR3 is built from 15 residues. Germline-derived CDR1 and CDR2 are SGHAT and FQNNGV. The CDR3 DNA follows: TGTGCCAGCAGCTTTGGACAGGGGCTCTTGTATGGCTACACCTTC. Translating it yields CASSFGQGLLYGYTF. Full variable domain (outside the CDR3, taken from reference TRBV11-2 and TRBJ1-2): EAGVAQSPRYKIIEKRQSVAFWCNPISGHATLYWYQQILGQGPKLLIQFQNNGVVDDSQLPKDRFSAERLKGVDSTLKIQPAKLEDSAVYLCASSFGQGLLYGYTFGSGTRLTVV.

V gene TRBV4-1 combines with J gene TRBJ2-7; 8 positions agree with TRBD1. With V trimmed by 4 bases and J by 3 bases, 5 bases remained unmatched. This CDR3 comprises 14 residues. CDR1 and CDR2 from the germline V gene are MGHRA and YSYEKL. The CDR3 nucleotides read TGCGCCAGCAGCCTTGAGGGGACAGGCTACGAGCAGTACTTC. Encoded protein: CASSLEGTGYEQYF.

The chain links TRBV10-3 to TRBJ2-7, with a tentative D call TRBD1 (6 bases). This CDR3 spans 15 amino acids. Germline-derived CDR1 and CDR2 are ENHRY and SYGVKD. The V and J ends lost 0 bases and 3 bases respectively, with 12 bases between them. The CDR3 region is CAISESRGINYEQYF. CDR3 in DNA: TGTGCCATCAGTGAGTCGAGGGGGATTAACTACGAGCAGTACTTC.

The chain has TRBV5-1 and TRBJ2-3; 13 bases agree with TRBD2. Germline CDR1 and CDR2: SGHRS and YFSETQ. The V gene end was trimmed by 2 bases and the J gene end by 7 bases; junction bases not matched to a gene: 7. This CDR3 contains 16 residues. CDR3 protein: CASSLTSGGALYTQYF. Written as DNA, the CDR3 is TGCGCCAGCAGCTTAACTAGCGGGGGGGCCCTATATACGCAGTATTTT.